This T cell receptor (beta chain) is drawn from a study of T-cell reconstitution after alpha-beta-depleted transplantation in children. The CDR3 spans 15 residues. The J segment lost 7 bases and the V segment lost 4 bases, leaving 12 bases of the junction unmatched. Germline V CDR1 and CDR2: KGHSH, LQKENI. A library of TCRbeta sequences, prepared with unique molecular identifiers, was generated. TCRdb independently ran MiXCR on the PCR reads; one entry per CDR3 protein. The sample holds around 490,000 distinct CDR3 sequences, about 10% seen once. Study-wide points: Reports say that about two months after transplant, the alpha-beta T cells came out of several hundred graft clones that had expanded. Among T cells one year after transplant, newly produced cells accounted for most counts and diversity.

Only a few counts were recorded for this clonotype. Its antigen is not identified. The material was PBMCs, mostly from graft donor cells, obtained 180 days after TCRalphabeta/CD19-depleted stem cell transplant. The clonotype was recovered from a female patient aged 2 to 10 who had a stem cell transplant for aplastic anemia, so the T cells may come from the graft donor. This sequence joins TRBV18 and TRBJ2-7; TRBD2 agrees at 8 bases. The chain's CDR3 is CASSRPGLGTREQYF. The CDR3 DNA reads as TGTGCCAGCTCACGACCGGGACTAGGTACGAGAGAGCAGTACTTC.